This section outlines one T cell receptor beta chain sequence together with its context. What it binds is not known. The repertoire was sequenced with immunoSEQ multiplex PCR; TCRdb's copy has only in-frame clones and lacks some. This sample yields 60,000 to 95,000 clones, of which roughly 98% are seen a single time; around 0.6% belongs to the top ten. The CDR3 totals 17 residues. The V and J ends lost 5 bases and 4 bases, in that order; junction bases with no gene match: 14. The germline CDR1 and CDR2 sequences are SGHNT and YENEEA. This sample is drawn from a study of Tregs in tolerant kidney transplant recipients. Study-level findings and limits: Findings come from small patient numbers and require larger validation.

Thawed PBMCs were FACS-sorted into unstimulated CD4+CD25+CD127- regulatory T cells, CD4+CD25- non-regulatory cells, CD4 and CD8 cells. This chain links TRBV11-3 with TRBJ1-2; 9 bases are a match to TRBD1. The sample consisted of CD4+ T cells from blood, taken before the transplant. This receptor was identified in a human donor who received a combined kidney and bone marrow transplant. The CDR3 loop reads CASSNNPRDRVGYGYTF. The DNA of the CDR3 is TGTGCCAGCAGCAACAACCCCAGGGACAGGGTTGGCTATGGCTACACCTTC.